The entry that follows covers one T cell receptor beta chain sequence. What it binds is not known. The healthy adult donors were HIV-negative and reported no recent acute infections or vaccinations. This entry comes from a study of shared clonotypes between healthy human individuals. Study observations and caveats: Clonotype sharing among donors was expected to depend on sequencing depth. Non-shared clonotypes showed lower generation probabilities than clonotypes common to all four donors.

This CDR3 has 13 residues. Trimming left V 2 bases short and J 2 bases short, with 6 bases between. CDR1 and CDR2 from the germline V gene are SNHLY and FYNNEI. In the authors' workflow: Sequence data from immunoSEQ were junction-only and lacked quality scores; consequently, filtering differed. Repertoires were generated with immunoSEQ multiplex PCR, while TCRdb's copy carries only in-frame clones and drops some. V and J calls plus clone size are reproduced from that table; the DNA served to infer D and trimming. The table has approximately 1,500,000 clones, about 96% seen once. The chain links TRBV2 to TRBJ1-1, with D uncertain. Sequencing was done on a sample of naive CD4+ T cells sorted from blood. The subset was: CD45RA+ positively selected. This sequence originates from a man aged 25-40 years in good health. CDR3 in DNA: TGTGCCAGCAGTGAACTGGTTAACACTGAAGCTTTCTTT. Residues: CASSELVNTEAFF.